The present T cell receptor (beta chain) was sequenced within a study of beta chain features in type 1 diabetes. All of the sorted populations showed purity greater than 98%. Per the germline V gene, CDR1 is SGHRS and CDR2 is YFSETQ. The CDR3 spans 13 residues. The V gene end was trimmed by 3 bases and the J gene end by 2 bases; junction bases not matched to a gene: 2. General study findings and limits: Among patients with Type 1 diabetes, TCRB CDR3s were moderately but significantly shorter in every one of the four CD4+ subsets. Because the template was cDNA, high-expressing cells might be over-represented. Relative to healthy donors, patients appeared to have naive, central memory and Treg TCRB repertoires that were more similar.

About this clone: Its target is unknown.

The investigators reverse transcribed all of the isolated RNA, so they sequenced expressed TCRB transcripts. The data were produced by immunoSEQ multiplex PCR, yet TCRdb's version contains in-frame clones alone and is incomplete. The profile shows hundreds of thousands of clones, under 20% of them singletons. This TCR was sampled from a young woman in good health. The sequencing sample was made of naive CD4+ T cells from blood. This rearrangement joins TRBV5-1 to TRBJ2-7; 7 bases map to TRBD1. CDR3 bases: TGCGCCAGCAGCTCGACAGGGACCTACGAGCAGTACTTC. It encodes CASSSTGTYEQYF.